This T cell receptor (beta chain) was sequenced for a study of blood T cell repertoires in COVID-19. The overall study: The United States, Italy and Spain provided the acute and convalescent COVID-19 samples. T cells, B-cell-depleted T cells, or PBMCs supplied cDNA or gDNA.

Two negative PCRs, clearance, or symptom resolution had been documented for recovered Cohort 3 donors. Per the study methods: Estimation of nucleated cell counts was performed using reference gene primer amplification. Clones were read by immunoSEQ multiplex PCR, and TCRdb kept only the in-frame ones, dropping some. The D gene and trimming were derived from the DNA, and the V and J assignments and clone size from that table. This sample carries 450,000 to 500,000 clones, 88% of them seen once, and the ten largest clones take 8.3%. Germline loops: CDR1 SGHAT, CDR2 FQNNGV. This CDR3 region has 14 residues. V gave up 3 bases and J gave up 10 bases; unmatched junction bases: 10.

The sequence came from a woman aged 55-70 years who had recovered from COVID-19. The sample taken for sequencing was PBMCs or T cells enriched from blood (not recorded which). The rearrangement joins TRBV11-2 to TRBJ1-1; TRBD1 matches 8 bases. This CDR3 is CASSFGGQGARAFF. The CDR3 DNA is TGTGCCAGCAGCTTCGGTGGGCAGGGGGCGCGAGCTTTCTTT.